This T cell receptor beta chain was recovered during a study of cytomegalovirus exposure and HLA in healthy donors. Both 60 Vbeta primers and 13 Jbeta primers went into the PCR. Some clones are missing from TCRdb's copy, which holds only in-frame ones; the method was immunoSEQ multiplex PCR. The sample has roughly 180,000 clones, more than 70% seen once. Germline V gene sequence: CDR1 ENHRY, CDR2 SYGVKD. The CDR3 is 13 amino acids. Between the trimmed V and J ends, which lost 9 bases and 1 base, there was a span of 12 bases. The J gene is TRBJ2-5, the V gene TRBV10-3; TRBD1 is a possible D gene (5 bases). Sequencing input: PBMCs. The source is a girl between 10 and 17 years old in good health and CMV-seropositive. This CDR3 reads CAISFRAQETQYF. Here the CDR3 DNA reads TGTGCCATTTCGTTCAGGGCCCAAGAGACCCAGTACTTC.